This TCR beta chain is drawn from a study of shared T cell receptors in the human thymus (dated by TCRdb to the early 2020s). With regard to the full study: The study examined how self-reactive, shared T-cell receptor alpha chains are generated in the human thymus.

On this clone itself: What antigen it recognizes has not been identified. Per-nucleotide qualities are absent, and no much larger clonotype sits a single base away.

The junction carries 12 bases between V and J, which are trimmed by 5 bases and 5 bases respectively. CDR1 and CDR2 were assigned from the germline V gene as MNHEY and SVGAGI. The cysteine opens and the phenylalanine closes a CDR3 of 13 amino acids. Only the CDR3 DNA is retained, 39 bases long and in frame from the first base. Libraries came from the immunoSEQ multiplex PCR assay. The table comes from immuneACCESS by way of TCRdb, which keeps in-frame sequences with V and J called. Part of the clones is missing from these tables; in studies checked, under half for an unresolved V gene and the rest for unknown reasons. For this sample there are 640,000 or so clones; 87% appear just once. Clones ranked in the top ten supply over 0.008% of the sample. The sample also formed part of further work on human thymus T cells. According to the second study: Immunologically healthy infants undergoing open corrective cardiac surgery for congenital heart defects in Finland were used as donors. Thymus tissue was collected as surgical resects that were removed during corrective cardiac surgery. Usage of V and J gene segments appeared to be biased in both the thymic and the peripheral blood repertoires. According to the related research, thymic TCR repertoires were highly overlapping among unrelated individuals. The study used 7 or 8 infant thymus samples plus four related peripheral blood samples to characterize TCR alpha and beta repertoires. Donor ages ranged from about 6 to 250 days, and the cohort comprised about six male and a couple of female infants. Thymocytes were released mechanically from tissue and stored at -70 °C as pellets of roughly 9-31 million cells. Genomic DNA was extracted from frozen cell pellets with a QIAsymphony instrument. Using the immunoSEQ multiplex PCR assay, the TCRB and TCRAD loci were amplified from a standardized quantity of quality-controlled genomic DNA. The V(D)J region was spanned by amplicons of a length sufficient to cover the CDR3 and to identify V and J genes. The amplicons were sequenced on an Illumina platform via the commercial immunoSEQ service. Primer bias and sequencing errors were corrected as previously described, and TCRAD and TCRB were defined on the basis of the IMGT database. Repertoires were analysed with immunoSEQ Analyzer 3.0 and VDJTools, covering basic statistics, V/J segment usage, diversity estimates, rarefaction and pairwise overlap. Chao1, ChaoE, Efron-Thisted, Shannon and inverse Simpson indices were used to estimate diversity, which was also estimated on datasets down-sampled to the smallest sample. Repertoire overlap was assessed by strict matching of CDR3 nucleotide sequence, V gene and J gene, and clustering was done by Jaccard-based multidimensional scaling. On average, thymus samples yielded around 800,000 unique TCRB clonotypes, whereas blood samples yielded 65,000 to 100,000.

Input material: thymocytes. The chain was built from TRBV6-5 and TRBJ2-5; the best D guess is TRBD2, with 5 bases matching. The clonotype originates from a boy younger than two with a congenital heart defect. Donor details come from another sample of the same person, matched by shared clones. CDR3 reads: CASSDGPGETQYF. The DNA sequence reads TGTGCCAGCAGTGATGGCCCGGGGGAGACCCAGTACTTC.